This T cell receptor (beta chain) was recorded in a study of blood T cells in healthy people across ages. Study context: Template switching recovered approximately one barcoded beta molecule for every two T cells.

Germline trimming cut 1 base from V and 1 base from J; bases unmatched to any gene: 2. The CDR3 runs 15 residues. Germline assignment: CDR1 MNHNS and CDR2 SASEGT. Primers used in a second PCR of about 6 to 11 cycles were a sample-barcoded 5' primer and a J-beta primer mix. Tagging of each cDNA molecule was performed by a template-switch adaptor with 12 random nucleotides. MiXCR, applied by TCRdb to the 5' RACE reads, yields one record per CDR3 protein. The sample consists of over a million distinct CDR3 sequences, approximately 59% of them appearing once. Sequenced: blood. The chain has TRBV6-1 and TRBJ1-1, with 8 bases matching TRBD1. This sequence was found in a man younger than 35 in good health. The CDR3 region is CASSEEGTGNTEAFF. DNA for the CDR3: TGTGCCAGCAGTGAAGAGGGGACAGGGAACACTGAAGCTTTCTTT.